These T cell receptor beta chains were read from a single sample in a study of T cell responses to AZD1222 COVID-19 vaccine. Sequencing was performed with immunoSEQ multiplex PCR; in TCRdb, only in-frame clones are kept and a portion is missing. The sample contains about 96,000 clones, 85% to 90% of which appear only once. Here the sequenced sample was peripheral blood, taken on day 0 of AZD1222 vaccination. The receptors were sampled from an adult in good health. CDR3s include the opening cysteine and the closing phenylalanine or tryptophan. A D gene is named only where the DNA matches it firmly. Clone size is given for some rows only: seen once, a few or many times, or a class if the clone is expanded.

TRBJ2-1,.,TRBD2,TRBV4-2,TGTGCCAGCAGCACCCCGGGACTAGCGGTATACAATGAGCAGTTCTTC,CASSTPGLAVYNEQFF
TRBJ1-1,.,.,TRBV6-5,TGTGCCAGCAGTCGCAAGGTCTGGAACACTGAAGCTTTCTTT,CASSRKVWNTEAFF
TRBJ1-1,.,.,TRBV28,TGTGCCAGCAGTCTATCGGGAGGGCTCACTGAAGCTTTCTTT,CASSLSGGLTEAFF
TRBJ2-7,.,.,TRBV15,TGTGCCACCAGCAGAGGACAGATCTACGAGCAGTACTTC,CATSRGQIYEQYF
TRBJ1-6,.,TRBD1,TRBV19,TGTGCCAGTAGTATCCCGGGACAGGGATCTTCTAATTCACCCCTCCACTTT,CASSIPGQGSSNSPLHF
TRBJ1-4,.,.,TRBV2,TGTGCCAGCAGTGTTGGGGCAGGGGTTTTTTTT,CASSVGAGVFF
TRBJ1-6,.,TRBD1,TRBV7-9,TGTGCCAGCAGCGAGCCGACGGAACACAGGGGTAATAATTCACCCCTCCACTTT,CASSEPTEHRGNNSPLHF
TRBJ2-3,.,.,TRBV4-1,TGCGCCAGCAGCCAAGATTATACGGGCGGGCGCACAGATACGCAGTATTTT,CASSQDYTGGRTDTQYF
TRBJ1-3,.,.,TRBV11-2,TGTGCCAGCAGCCACCCCCTAGTGTACACCATATATTTT,CASSHPLVYTIYF
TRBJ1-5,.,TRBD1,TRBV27,TGTGCCAGCAGCCCTACGGACAGGGGGCTGAATCAGCCCCAGCATTTT,CASSPTDRGLNQPQHF
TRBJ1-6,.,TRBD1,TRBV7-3,TGTGCCAGCAGCCGGGACAGTCTTCAGCCCCTCCACTTT,CASSRDSLQPLHF
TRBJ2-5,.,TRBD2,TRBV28,TGTGCCAGCAGTTTACTAGCGGGATTCCAAGAGACCCAGTACTTC,CASSLLAGFQETQYF
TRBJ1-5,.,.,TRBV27,TGTGCCAGCACCGCGGGAGGCTCCGGCAATCAGCCCCAGCATTTT,CASTAGGSGNQPQHF
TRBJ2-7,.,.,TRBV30,TGTGCCTGGAGTAGGGGCGGGACTTCGTACGAGCAGTACTTC,CAWSRGGTSYEQYF
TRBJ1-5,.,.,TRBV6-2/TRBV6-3,TGTGCCAGCAGTACTCGGACAGTGGGAAGCAATCAGCCCCAGCATTTT,CASSTRTVGSNQPQHF
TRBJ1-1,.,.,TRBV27,TGTGCCAGCAGTTTGGCCGGCAGGGCCACTGAAGCTTTCTTT,CASSLAGRATEAFF
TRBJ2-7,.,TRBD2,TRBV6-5,TGTGCCAGCAGCCGAGCGGGAGGGCCCTACGAGCAGTACTTC,CASSRAGGPYEQYF
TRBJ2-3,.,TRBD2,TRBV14,TGTGCCAGCAGCCAAGGACTAGCGGGAGGCACAAGCACAGATACGCAGTATTTT,CASSQGLAGGTSTDTQYF
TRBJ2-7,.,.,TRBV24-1,TGTGCCACCAGTGGGGGGGAGGCGTTCGACGAGCAGTACTTC,CATSGGEAFDEQYF
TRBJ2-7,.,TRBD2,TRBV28,TGTGCCAGCAGTTTGGGAGGGAGAATACTAAACGAGCAGTACTTC,CASSLGGRILNEQYF
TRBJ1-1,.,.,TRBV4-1,TGCGCCAGCAGCCAAGAACGCGCCCAGCCGAACACTGAAGCTTTCTTT,CASSQERAQPNTEAFF
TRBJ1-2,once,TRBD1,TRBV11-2,TGTGCCAGCAGCTTGACAGGGAGCCGACTTAACTATGGCTACACCTTC,CASSLTGSRLNYGYTF
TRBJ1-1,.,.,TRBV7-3,TGTGCCAGCAGCTTAAACAGGGAGGGAGAAGCTTTCTTT,CASSLNREGEAFF
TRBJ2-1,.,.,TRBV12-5,TGTGCTAGTGGTTTGAACCAGAGCCCGAGCTCCTACAATGAGCAGTTCTTC,CASGLNQSPSSYNEQFF
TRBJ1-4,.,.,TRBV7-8,TGTGCCAGCAGCCCAGGGGCGGTGCCGTCGGGACCTGAAAAACTGTTTTTT,CASSPGAVPSGPEKLFF
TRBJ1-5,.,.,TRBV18,TGTGCCAGCTCACCATGGCCAGGGAAGGATCAGCCCCAGCATTTT,CASSPWPGKDQPQHF
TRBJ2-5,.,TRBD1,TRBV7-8,TGTGCCAGCAGCCCGGTGGACAGGTCGGAGACCCAGTACTTC,CASSPVDRSETQYF
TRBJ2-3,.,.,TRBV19,TGTGCCAGTAGAAGCCTCAGGGCTCACAAACAAGATACGCAGTATTTT,CASRSLRAHKQDTQYF
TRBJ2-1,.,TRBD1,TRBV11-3,TGTGCCAGCAGCCAGGCAGGACAGGGCTATGAGCAGTTCTTC,CASSQAGQGYEQFF
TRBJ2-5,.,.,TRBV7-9,TGTGCCAGCAGCGACGTGTCGGGGCGAGAGACCCAGTACTTC,CASSDVSGRETQYF
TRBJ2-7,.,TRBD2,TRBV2,TGTGCCAGCAGTACTAGCGGAGACCTCTACGAGCAGTACTTC,CASSTSGDLYEQYF
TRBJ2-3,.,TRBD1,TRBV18,TGTGCCAGCTCACCAAACAGGGGAGATACGCAGTATTTT,CASSPNRGDTQYF
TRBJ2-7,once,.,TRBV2,TGTGCCAGCAGTGAACAAGCTAGATCAGATGGCGAGCAGTACTTC,CASSEQARSDGEQYF
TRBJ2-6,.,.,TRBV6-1,TGTGCCAGCAGTGAATTGCCAGGGACCGGGGCCAACGTCCTGACTTTC,CASSELPGTGANVLTF
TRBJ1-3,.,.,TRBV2,TGTGCCAGCAGTGGGGATCAGGTTAGCTCTGGAAACACCATATATTTT,CASSGDQVSSGNTIYF
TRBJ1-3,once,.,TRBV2,TGTGCCCGCCAAAGTAACTCTGGAAACACCATATATTTT,CARQSNSGNTIYF
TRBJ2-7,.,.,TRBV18,TGTGCCAGCTCACCACAGAGGTTGGTCGAGCAGTACTTC,CASSPQRLVEQYF
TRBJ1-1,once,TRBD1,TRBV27,TGTGCCAGCAGTCCTTTCAAGACAGGGGGGAACACTGAAGCTTTCTTT,CASSPFKTGGNTEAFF
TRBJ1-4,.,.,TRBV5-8,TGTGCCAGCAGCCCGGGAAGGGGGGAAAATGAAAAACTGTTTTTT,CASSPGRGENEKLFF
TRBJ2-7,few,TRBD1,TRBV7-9,TGTGCCAGCAGCTCGTGGACAGGGAGCGAGCAGTACTTC,CASSSWTGSEQYF
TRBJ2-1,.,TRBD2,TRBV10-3,TGTGCCATCAGTGAAAGGCTACTAGCGCCCGATGAGCAGTTCTTC,CAISERLLAPDEQFF
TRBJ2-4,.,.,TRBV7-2,TGTGCCAGCAGCTTACAGGACAGTCTCAGTCAGTACTTC,CASSLQDSLSQYF
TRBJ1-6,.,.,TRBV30,TGTGCTACGGAGGGGTTTGGGTCACCCCTCCACTTT,CATEGFGSPLHF
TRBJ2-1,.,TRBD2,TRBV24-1,TGTGCCACCAGTGATGAGGCGGGAGTGGGTTTCAATGAGCAGTTCTTC,CATSDEAGVGFNEQFF
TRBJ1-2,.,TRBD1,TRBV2,TGTGCCAGCAGAAACCCGGGACAGGGGATCTATGGCTACACCTTC,CASRNPGQGIYGYTF
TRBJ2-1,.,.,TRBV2,TGTGCCAGCAGTGAAGTGGGAGCGGGCCAGTTCTTC,CASSEVGAGQFF
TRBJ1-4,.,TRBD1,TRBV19,TGTGCCAGTAGTATTCGGACAGGAAGCAGCCTTAAACTGTTTTTT,CASSIRTGSSLKLFF
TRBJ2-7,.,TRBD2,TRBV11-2,TGTGCCAGCAGCTTAAACCCGGCACGGACTAGTCCCCCTACCTACGAGCAGTACTTC,CASSLNPARTSPPTYEQYF
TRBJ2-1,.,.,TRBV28,TGTGCCAGCGGCAGGAGCTCCTACAATGAGCAGTTCTTC,CASGRSSYNEQFF
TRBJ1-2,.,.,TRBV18,TGTGCCAGCTCTCGAGGGGTTTCCGGTGGCTACACCTTC,CASSRGVSGGYTF
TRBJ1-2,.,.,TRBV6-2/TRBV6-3,TGTGCCAGCAGTAATAGCATCCCCTATGGCTACACCTTC,CASSNSIPYGYTF
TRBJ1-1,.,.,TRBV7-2,TGTGCCAGCAGCCCGGGACCCATGAGCACTGAAGCTTTCTTT,CASSPGPMSTEAFF
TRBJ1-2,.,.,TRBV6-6,TGTGCCAGCAGTTACTCGGGGGGCGTGAGTGGCTACACCTTC,CASSYSGGVSGYTF
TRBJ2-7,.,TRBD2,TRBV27,TGTGCCAGCAGTGCAACTAGCGGGGGGGACTACGAGCAGTACTTC,CASSATSGGDYEQYF
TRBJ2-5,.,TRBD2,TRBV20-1,TGCAGTGCTAGTGTAGCGGGAGGGCCGGAGAAGGAGACCCAGTACTTC,CSASVAGGPEKETQYF
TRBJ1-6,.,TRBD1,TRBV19,TGTGCCAGTAGTAAGAAGGTCGGGCAGGGGGCATATAATTCACCCCTCCACTTT,CASSKKVGQGAYNSPLHF
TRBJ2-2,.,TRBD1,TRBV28,TGTGCCAGCAACCCCACAGGGGTAGGTGACACCGGGGAGCTGTTTTTT,CASNPTGVGDTGELFF
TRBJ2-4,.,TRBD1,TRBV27,TGTGCCAGCACTAGGGTAGGGGGCTTAGGCAAAAACATTCAGTACTTC,CASTRVGGLGKNIQYF
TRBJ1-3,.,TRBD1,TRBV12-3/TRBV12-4,TGTGCCAGCAGTTGGACAGGTGGAAACACCATATATTTT,CASSWTGGNTIYF
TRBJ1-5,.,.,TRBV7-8,TGTGCCAGCAGCCTACATGACGGCTCTAATCAGCCCCAGCATTTT,CASSLHDGSNQPQHF